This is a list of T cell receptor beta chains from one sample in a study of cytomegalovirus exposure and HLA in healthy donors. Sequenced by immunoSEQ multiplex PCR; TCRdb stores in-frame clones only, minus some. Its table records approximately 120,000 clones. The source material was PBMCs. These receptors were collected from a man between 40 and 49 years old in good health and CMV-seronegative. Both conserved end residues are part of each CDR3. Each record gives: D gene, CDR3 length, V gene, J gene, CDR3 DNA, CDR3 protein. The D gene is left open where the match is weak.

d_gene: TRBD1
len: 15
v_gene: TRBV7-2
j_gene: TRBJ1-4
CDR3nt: TGTGCCAGCAGCGCATCCGGGACAGTTAATGAAAAACTGTTTTTT
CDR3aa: CASSASGTVNEKLFF

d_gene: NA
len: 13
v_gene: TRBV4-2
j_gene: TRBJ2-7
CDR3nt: TGTGCCAGCAGCCAAGATGAGGTCTACGAGCAGTACTTC
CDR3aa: CASSQDEVYEQYF

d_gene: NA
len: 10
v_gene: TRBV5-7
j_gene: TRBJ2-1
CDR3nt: TGTGCCAGCGGGTCGACTGCCCCGTTCTTC
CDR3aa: CASGSTAPFF

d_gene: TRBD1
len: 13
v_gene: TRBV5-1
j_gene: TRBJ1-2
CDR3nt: TGCGCCAGCAGCATCGGGACAGGGATTGGCTACACCTTC
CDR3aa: CASSIGTGIGYTF

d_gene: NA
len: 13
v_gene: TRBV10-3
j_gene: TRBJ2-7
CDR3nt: TGTGCCATCAGTGAGGGGGAGAGGTACGAGCAGTACTTC
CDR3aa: CAISEGERYEQYF

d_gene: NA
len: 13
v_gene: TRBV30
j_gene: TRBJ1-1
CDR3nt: TGTGCCTGGAGTTGGCGGGGGGGCACTGAAGCTTTCTTT
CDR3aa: CAWSWRGGTEAFF

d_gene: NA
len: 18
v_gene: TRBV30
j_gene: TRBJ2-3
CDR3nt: TGTGCCTGGAATAAAGCGGAGTATAGGAAATCTAGCACAGATACGCAGTATTTT
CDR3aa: CAWNKAEYRKSSTDTQYF

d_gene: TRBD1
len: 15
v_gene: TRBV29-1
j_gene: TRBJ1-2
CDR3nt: TGCAGCGTTGGGGCTCTAGACAGGGTGCCTGGTAGCTACACCTTC
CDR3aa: CSVGALDRVPGSYTF

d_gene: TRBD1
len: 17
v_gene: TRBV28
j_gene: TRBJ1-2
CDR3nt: TGTGCCAGCAGTTTATCCGGGACAGCCCGGGCGGCCTATGGCTACACCTTC
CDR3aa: CASSLSGTARAAYGYTF

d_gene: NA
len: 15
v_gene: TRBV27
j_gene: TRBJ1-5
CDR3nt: TGTGCCAGCAGTTTAAGGGGAGGGGGCAATCAGCCCCAGCATTTT
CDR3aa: CASSLRGGGNQPQHF

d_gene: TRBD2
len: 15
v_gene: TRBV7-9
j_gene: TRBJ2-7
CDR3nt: TGTGCCAGCAGCTTAGTGCTAGCGGGACTCTACGAGCAGTACTTC
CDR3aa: CASSLVLAGLYEQYF

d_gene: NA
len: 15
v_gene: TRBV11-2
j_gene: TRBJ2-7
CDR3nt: TGTGCCAGCAGCTTCAGCGGCCCTCCAACCTACGAGCAGTACTTC
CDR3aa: CASSFSGPPTYEQYF